The 4 T cell receptor gamma chains below come from one sample, sequenced in a study of Vδ1+ human thymocytes (dated by TCRdb to 2016 to 2019). No antigen has been identified for these receptors. Sequenced using an Illumina MiSeq. RNA was isolated using the RNeasy mini kit, and reverse transcription was performed with Superscript III. Multiplex PCR was used to generate CDR3 amplicons, with pooled V-gene forward primers and a constant-region reverse primer carrying Illumina adaptor overhangs. Clone calls in TCRdb were regenerated from the public reads with CATT, after which identical DNA sequences shared one row. This sample lists about 23,000 gamma-chain clones; around 13% were detected once. The ten largest clonotypes hold under 2% of the sample. What the study reported, not specific to this receptor: In contrast to oligoclonal peripheral blood repertoires, thymic TRG and TRD repertoires appeared to be highly polyclonal with Gaussian CDR3 length distributions.

Sequences were obtained from Vdelta1+ gamma-delta thymocytes from the thymus. The sample's cell subset or site label, decoded: FACS-sorted CD3+ TCRalphabeta- TCRVdelta1+ TCRVdelta2- thymocytes. Receptors were obtained from a child under two years old who had congenital heart surgery.

Only a few counts were recorded for this clone. The chain has TRGV4 and TRGJ1 or TRGJ2. Looked up from germline, CDR1 is EGSTGY and CDR2 is YDSYTSSV. V lost 3 bases to trimming and J lost 7 bases; unmatched junction nucleotides: 9. This CDR3 spans 13 amino acids. This CDR3 reads CATWDILRYKKLF. CDR3 DNA sequence: TGTGCCACCTGGGATATTCTTCGGTATAAGAAACTCTTT.

V usage is TRGV9 and J usage is TRGJ1 or TRGJ2. The CDR3 contains 13 residues. The trim removed 3 bases at V and 4 bases at J, leaving 6 bases unmatched. Germline V gene lookup returns CDR1 GITISATS and CDR2 ISYDGTV (reference sequence). CDR3 residues: CALWELAYYKKLF. CDR3 sequence (DNA): TGTGCCTTGTGGGAGCTGGCCTATTATAAGAAACTCTTT.

V gene TRGV4 combines with J gene TRGJP1. Germline CDR1 EGSTGY, CDR2 YDSYTSSV. The CDR3 contains 14 residues. The V gene end was trimmed by 2 bases and the J gene end by 5 bases; junction bases not matched to a gene: 5. For the CDR3, the DNA is TGTGCCACCTGGGATGTGGTTACTGGTTGGTTCAAGATATTT. Protein product: CATWDVVTGWFKIF.

The chain joins TRGV2 to TRGJ1 or TRGJ2. CDR1 EGSNGY and CDR2 YDSYNSKV come from the germline V gene. Trimming took 3 bases from V and 3 from J; bases not matched to a gene: 11. This CDR3 contains 15 residues. The CDR3 DNA sequence: TGTGCCACCTGGGACAGGGAGGTCCTTTATTATAAGAAACTCTTT. Translation: CATWDREVLYYKKLF.